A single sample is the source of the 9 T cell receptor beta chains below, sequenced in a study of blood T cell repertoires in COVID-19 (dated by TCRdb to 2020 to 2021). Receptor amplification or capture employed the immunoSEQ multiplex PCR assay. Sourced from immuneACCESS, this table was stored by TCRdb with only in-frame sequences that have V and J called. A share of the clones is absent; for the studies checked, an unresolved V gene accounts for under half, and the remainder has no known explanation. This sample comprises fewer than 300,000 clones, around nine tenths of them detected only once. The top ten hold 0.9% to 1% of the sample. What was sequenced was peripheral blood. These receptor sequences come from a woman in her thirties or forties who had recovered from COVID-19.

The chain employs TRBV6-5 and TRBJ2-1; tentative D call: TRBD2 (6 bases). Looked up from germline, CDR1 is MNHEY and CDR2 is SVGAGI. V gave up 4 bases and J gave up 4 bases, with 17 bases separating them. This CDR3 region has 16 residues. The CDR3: CASSSLLAGRYNEQFF. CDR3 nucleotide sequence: TGTGCCAGCAGTTCCCTCCTGGCGGGGAGGTACAATGAGCAGTTCTTC.

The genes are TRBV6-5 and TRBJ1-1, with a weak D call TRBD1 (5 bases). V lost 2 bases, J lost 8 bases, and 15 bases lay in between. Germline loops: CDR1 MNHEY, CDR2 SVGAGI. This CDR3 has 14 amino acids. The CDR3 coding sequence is TGTGCCAGCAGTTACACCCCTGGGGCCACGGAAGCTTTCTTT. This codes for CASSYTPGATEAFF.

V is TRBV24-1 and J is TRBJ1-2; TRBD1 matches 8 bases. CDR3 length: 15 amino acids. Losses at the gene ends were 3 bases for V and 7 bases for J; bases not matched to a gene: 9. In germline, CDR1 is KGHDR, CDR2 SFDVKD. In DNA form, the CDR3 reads TGTGCCACCAGTGATGCCCAGACAGGGGTTCGTGGCTACACCTTC. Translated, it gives CATSDAQTGVRGYTF.

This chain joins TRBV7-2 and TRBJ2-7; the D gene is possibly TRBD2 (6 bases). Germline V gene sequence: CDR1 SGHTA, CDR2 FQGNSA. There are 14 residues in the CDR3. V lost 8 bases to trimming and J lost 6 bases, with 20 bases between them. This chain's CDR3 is CASGSGTRAGEQYF. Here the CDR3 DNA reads TGTGCCAGCGGCTCCGGGACTCGGGCGGGCGAGCAGTACTTC.

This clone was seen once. The CDR3 nucleotides read TGCGCCAGCAGCCAATGGGCCGACTACAATGAGCAGTTCTTC. It codes for CASSQWADYNEQFF. The V gene is TRBV4-1, the J gene TRBJ2-1, with no clear D. The CDR3 extends over 14 amino acids. Germline V gene data show CDR1 as MGHRA and CDR2 as YSYEKL. V was trimmed by 2 bases and J by 3 bases, leaving 8 bases between them.

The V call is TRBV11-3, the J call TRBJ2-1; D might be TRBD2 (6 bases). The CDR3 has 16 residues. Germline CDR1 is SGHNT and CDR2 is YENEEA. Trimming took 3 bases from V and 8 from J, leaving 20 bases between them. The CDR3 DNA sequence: TGTGCCAGCAGCTTGGGGGGTCGACTAGTTAGCGATGAGCAGTTCTTC. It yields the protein CASSLGGRLVSDEQFF.

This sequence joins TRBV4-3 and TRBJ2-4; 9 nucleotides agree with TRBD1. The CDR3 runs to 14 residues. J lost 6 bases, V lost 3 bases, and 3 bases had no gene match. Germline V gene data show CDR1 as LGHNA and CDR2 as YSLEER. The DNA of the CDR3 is TGCGCCAGCAGCCAGGGACAGGGCCTAAACATTCAGTACTTC. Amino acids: CASSQGQGLNIQYF.

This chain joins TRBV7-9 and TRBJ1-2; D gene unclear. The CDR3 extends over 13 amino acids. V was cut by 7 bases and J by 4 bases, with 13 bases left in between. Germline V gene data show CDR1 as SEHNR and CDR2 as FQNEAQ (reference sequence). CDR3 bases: TGTGCCAGCAACCCGGTGGGCGCCTATGGCTACACCTTC. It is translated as CASNPVGAYGYTF.

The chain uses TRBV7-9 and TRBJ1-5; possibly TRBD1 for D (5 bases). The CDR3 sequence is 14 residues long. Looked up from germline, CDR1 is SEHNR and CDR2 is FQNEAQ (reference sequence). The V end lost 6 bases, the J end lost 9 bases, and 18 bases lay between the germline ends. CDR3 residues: CASRMAGGPGPQHF. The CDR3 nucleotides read TGTGCCAGCAGGATGGCGGGGGGACCAGGGCCCCAGCATTTT.